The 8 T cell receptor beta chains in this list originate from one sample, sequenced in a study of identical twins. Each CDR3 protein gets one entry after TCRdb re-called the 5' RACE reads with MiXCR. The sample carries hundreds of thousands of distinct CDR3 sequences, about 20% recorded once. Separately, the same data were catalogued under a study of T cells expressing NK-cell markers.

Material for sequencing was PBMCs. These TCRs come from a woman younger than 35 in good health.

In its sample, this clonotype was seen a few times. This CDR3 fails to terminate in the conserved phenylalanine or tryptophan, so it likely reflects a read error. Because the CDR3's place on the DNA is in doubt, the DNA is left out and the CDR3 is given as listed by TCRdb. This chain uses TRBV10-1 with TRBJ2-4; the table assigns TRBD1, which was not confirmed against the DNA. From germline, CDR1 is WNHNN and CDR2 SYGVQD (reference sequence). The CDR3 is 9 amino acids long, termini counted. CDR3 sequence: CASGGQGSI.

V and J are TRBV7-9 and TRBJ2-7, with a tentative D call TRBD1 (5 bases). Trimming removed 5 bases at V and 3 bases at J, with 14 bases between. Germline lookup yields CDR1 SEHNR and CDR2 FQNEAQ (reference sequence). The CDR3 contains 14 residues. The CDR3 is CASSPTSDIYEQYF. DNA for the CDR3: TGTGCCAGCAGCCCAACCTCGGACATCTACGAGCAGTACTTC.

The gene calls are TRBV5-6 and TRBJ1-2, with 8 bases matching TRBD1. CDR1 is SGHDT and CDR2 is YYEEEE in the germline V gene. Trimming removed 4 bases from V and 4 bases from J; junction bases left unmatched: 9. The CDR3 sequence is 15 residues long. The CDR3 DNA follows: TGTGCCAGCAGCCGGGGGGTGGGACAGGCCTATGGCTACACCTTC. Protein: CASSRGVGQAYGYTF. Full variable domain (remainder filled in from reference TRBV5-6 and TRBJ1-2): DAGVTQSPTHLIKTRGQQVTLRCSPKSGHDTVSWYQQALGQGPQFIFQYYEEEERQRGNFPDRFSGHQFPNYSSELNVNALLLGDSALYLCASSRGVGQAYGYTFGSGTRLTVV.

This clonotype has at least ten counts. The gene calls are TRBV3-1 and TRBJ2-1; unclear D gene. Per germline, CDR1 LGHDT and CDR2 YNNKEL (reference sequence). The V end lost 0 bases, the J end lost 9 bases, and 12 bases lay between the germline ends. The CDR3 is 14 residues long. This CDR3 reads CASSQEERLGEQFF. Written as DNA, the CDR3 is TGTGCCAGCAGCCAAGAGGAGAGGTTGGGTGAGCAGTTCTTC.

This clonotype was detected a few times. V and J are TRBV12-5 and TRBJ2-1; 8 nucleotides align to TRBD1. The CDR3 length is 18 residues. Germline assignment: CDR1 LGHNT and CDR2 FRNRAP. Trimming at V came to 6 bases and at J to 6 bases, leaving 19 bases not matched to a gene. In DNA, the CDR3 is TGTGCTAGTGGACAGCCCCAGGACAGGGCCAGTAGGTCCAATGAGCAGTTCTTC. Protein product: CASGQPQDRASRSNEQFF. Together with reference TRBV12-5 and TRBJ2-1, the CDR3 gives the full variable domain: DARVTQTPRHKVTEMGQEVTMRCQPILGHNTVFWYRQTMMQGLELLAYFRNRAPLDDSGMPKDRFSAEMPDATLATLKIQPSEPRDSAVYFCASGQPQDRASRSNEQFFGPGTRLTVL.

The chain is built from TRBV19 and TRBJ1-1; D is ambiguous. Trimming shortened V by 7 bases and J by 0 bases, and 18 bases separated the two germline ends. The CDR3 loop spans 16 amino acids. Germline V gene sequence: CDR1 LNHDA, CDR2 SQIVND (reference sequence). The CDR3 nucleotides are TGTGCCAGTACAAGGAGTCTGATCCGGATGAACACTGAAGCTTTCTTT. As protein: CASTRSLIRMNTEAFF. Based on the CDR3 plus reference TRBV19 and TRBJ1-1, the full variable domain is DGGITQSPKYLFRKEGQNVTLSCEQNLNHDAMYWYRQDPGQGLRLIYYSQIVNDFQKGDIAEGYSVSREKKESFPLTVTSAQKNPTAFYLCASTRSLIRMNTEAFFGQGTRLTVV.

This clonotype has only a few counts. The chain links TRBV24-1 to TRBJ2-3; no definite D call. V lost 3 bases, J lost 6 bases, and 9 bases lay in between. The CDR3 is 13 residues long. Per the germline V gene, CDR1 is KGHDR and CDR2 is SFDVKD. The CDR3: CATSDGITDTQYF. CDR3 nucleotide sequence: TGTGCCACCAGTGATGGCATAACGGATACGCAGTATTTT.

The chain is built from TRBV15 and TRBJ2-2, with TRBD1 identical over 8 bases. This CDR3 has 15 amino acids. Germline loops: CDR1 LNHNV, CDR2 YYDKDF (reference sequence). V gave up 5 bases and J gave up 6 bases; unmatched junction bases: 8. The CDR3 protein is CATSGYRGKAGELFF. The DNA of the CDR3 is TGTGCCACCAGCGGCTACAGGGGGAAGGCCGGGGAGCTGTTTTTT.